This T cell receptor (beta chain) emerged from a study of cytomegalovirus exposure and HLA in healthy donors. Per the germline V gene, CDR1 is MNHEY and CDR2 is SVGAGI. The CDR3 has 15 residues. V was pared by 0 bases and J by 2 bases, with 2 bases of the junction left unmatched. Both 60 Vbeta primers and 13 Jbeta primers went into the PCR. The assay was immunoSEQ multiplex PCR, and TCRdb's table has in-frame clones only and misses some. The table records around 150,000 clones, around 77% of them present only once. The TCR was taken from a young man in good health and CMV-seronegative. Sequences were obtained from PBMCs. V and J are TRBV6-5 and TRBJ2-3, with TRBD1 identical over 7 bases. The CDR3 DNA is TGTGCCAGCAGTTACTCCGGGACAGCCACAGATACGCAGTATTTT. As protein: CASSYSGTATDTQYF.